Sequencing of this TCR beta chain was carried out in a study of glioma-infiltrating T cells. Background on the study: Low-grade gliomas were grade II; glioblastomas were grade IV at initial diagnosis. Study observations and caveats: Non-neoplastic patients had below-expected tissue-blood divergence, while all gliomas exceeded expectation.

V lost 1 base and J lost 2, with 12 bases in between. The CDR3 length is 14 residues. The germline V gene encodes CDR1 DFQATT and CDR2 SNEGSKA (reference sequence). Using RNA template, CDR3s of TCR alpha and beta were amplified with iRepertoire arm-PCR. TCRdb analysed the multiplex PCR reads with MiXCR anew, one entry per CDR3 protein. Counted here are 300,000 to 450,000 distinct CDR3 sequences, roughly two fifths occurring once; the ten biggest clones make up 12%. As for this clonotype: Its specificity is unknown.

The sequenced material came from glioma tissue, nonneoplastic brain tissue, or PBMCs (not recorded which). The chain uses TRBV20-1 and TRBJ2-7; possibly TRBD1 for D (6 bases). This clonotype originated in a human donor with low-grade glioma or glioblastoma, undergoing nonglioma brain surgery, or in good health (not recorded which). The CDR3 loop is CSARVAGETYEQYF. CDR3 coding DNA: TGCAGTGCTAGAGTGGCAGGGGAAACCTACGAGCAGTACTTC.